This TCR beta chain was retrieved from a study of breast tumors, draining lymph nodes, adjacent tissues (dated by TCRdb to 2016 to 2017). With respect to the entire study: TCR beta repertoires were compared across tumor, adjacent nontumor tissue and axillary lymph nodes obtained from breast cancer patients. The study aimed to assess the relationships and possible T-cell exchange between tumor, surrounding tissue and draining lymph node repertoires in human breast cancer.

Broad study findings and their caveats: Tumor T-cell repertoires showed less diversity than lymph node repertoires and more diversity than nontumor tissue repertoires, and tumor T-cell repertoires showed preferential V and J gene usage. In luminal-like breast cancer, tumor and nontumor tissue repertoires resembled each other significantly more than in basal-like breast cancer. The conclusion that tumor T cells originate in lymph nodes was framed as consistent with a hypothesis rather than directly demonstrated. The data were considered consistent with the idea that most tumor T cells come from the lymph node and then expand in tumor tissue.

Taken from cysteine to phenylalanine, the CDR3 has 15 residues. Of the read, only the CDR3 DNA is kept; its 45 bases are in frame from base 1. CDR1 and CDR2 (SGHVS, FQNEAQ) derive from the germline V gene. Relative to germline, V is missing 4 bases and J is missing 5 bases, with 7 bases of the junction outside any gene match. Sequencing used an Illumina HiSeq 2000. TCR beta chain libraries were generated by multiplex PCR amplification. The amplified TCR beta chain products were analyzed by high-throughput sequencing. The raw public data were reprocessed by TCRdb itself: fastp quality trimming at Q25, MiXCR clonotype calling, in-frame beta chains only. Rows are unified per CDR3 protein, each entry keeping the most common DNA and genes. Within this sample are tens of thousands of distinct CDR3 sequences, with under 50% of them counted one time only. Of the sample, 8% to 11% falls within the top ten clones.

On this clonotype itself: What antigen it recognizes has not been identified. No quality values exist for individual bases; no much larger clone is one base distant.

This sequence uses TRBV7-8 and TRBJ1-1; 10 bases in the middle match TRBD1. The TCR originated in a female donor with breast cancer. Some clones in this sample may be carry-over from other donors' samples. Sequencing used breast tumor tissue. The CDR3 amino acid sequence is: CASSYRQGAGTEAFF. The nucleotide sequence reads TGTGCCAGCAGCTACAGACAGGGGGCGGGTACTGAAGCTTTCTTT.